Detailed here is one TCR beta chain. Its specificity is not known. Time point meaning: cycle 4 day 1 (C4D1), after 5 to 7 weeks of nivolumab. There was relapse after autologous stem cell transplantation in every patient, and there was variation in brentuximab vedotin exposure. This record belongs to a study of PD-1 blockade in classical Hodgkin lymphoma. Some clones are missing from TCRdb's copy, which holds only in-frame ones; the method was immunoSEQ multiplex PCR. The sample holds 35,000 to 50,000 clones; 66% are singletons and the top ten take 2.5% to 3.5%. Study conclusions and caveats: Still unresolved is the cause of the repertoire differences, which may be disease activity or prior therapy. Researchers reported that CD4+ TCR diversity, though not CD8+, rose significantly by C4D1. Patients starting nivolumab less than 1 year after ASCT had lower diversity and were excluded from later analyses. Compared with healthy donors, newly diagnosed patients reportedly showed lower baseline TCR diversity.

Sequencing used peripheral blood mononuclear cells (PBMCs), obtained before the fourth cycle of nivolumab. The receptor comes from a human donor with classical Hodgkin lymphoma.

CDR3 in amino acids: CASSPLWAAGFTDTQYF. In DNA, the CDR3 is TGTGCCAGTAGTCCCCTTTGGGCGGCGGGGTTCACAGATACGCAGTATTTT. This chain uses TRBV19 with TRBJ2-3; D may be TRBD2 (6 bases). CDR1 and CDR2 from the germline V gene are LNHDA and SQIVND (reference sequence). V gave up 5 bases and J gave up 2 bases, with 20 bases separating them. This CDR3 is 17 amino acids long.